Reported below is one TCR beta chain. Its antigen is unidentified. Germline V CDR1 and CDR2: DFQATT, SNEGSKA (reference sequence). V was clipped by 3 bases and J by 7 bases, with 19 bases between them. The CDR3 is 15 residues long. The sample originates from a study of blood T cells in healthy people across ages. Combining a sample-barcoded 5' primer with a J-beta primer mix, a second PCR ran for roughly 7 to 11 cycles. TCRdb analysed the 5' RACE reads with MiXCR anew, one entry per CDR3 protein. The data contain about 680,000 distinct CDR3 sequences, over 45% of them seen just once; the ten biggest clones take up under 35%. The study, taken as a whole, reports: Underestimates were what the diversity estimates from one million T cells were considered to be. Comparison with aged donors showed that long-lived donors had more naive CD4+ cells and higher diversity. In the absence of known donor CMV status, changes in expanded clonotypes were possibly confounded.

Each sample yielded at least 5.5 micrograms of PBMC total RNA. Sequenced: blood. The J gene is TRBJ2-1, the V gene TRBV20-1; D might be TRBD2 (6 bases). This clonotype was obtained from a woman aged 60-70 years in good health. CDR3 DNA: TGCAGTGCTAGCTTAGCGGTAATACTCCAGAATGAGCAGTTCTTC. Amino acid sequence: CSASLAVILQNEQFF.